The 29 T cell receptor beta chains below come from one sample, sequenced in a study of T cells after posttransplantation cyclophosphamide (dated by TCRdb to the mid-2010s). The library was generated by the immunoSEQ multiplex PCR assay. The immuneACCESS repertoire file appears here via TCRdb, limited to in-frame rearrangements. These files lack a portion of the clones; in checked studies, under half of the deficit traces to unresolved V genes, and the cause of the others is not known. This sample is represented by about 4,500 clones; around 66% of them were singletons. Around 19% of the sample rests with the top ten. Sequenced material: memory CD8+ T cells sorted from blood. These receptors originate from a woman aged 55-69 years in good health, CMV-negative, and a related stem cell transplant donor.

The chain is built from TRBV28 and TRBJ2-1; 10 bases are a match to TRBD1. From germline, CDR1 is MDHEN and CDR2 SYDVKM. The CDR3 length is 17 residues. J lost 7 bases, V lost 6 bases, and 15 bases had no gene match. CDR3 sequence reads: CASSPVGTGAFGNEQFF. CDR3 in DNA: TGTGCCAGCAGCCCGGTCGGGACAGGGGCTTTTGGGAATGAGCAGTTCTTC.

V gene TRBV27 combines with J gene TRBJ2-2; 11 nucleotides agree with TRBD2. Germline trimming cut 8 bases from V and 5 bases from J; bases unmatched to any gene: 4. Germline CDR1 and CDR2: MNHEY and SMNVEV (reference sequence). There are 14 residues in the CDR3. The CDR3 reads CASVAGGGTGELFF. CDR3 nucleotides: TGTGCCAGCGTAGCGGGAGGGGGGACCGGGGAGCTGTTTTTT.

The V call is TRBV9, the J call TRBJ1-3, with 9 bases aligning to TRBD1. V lost 0 bases, J lost 0 bases, and 1 base stayed unmatched. Germline values: CDR1 SGDLS, CDR2 YYNGEE. The CDR3 has 16 amino acids. The chain's CDR3 is CASSVAGQGSGNTIYF. In DNA form, the CDR3 reads TGTGCCAGCAGCGTAGCGGGACAGGGCTCTGGAAACACCATATATTTT.

This chain links TRBV10-3 with TRBJ2-7, with D maybe TRBD1 (5 bases). The CDR3 consists of 13 residues. The germline V gene encodes CDR1 ENHRY and CDR2 SYGVKD. Trimming took off 0 bases at V and 2 bases at J, with 5 bases between the two ends. DNA for the CDR3: TGTGCCATCAGTGAGTCGACAGCCTACGAGCAGTACTTC. It yields the protein CAISESTAYEQYF.

The chain combines TRBV9 with TRBJ1-3; no clear D. CDR3 length: 16 residues. Trimming removed 0 bases from V and 0 bases from J, with 10 bases in between. Germline V gene sequence: CDR1 SGDLS, CDR2 YYNGEE. The CDR3 nucleotides read TGTGCCAGCAGCGTAGATGGTCGGAGCTCTGGAAACACCATATATTTT. Translated: CASSVDGRSSGNTIYF.

V gene TRBV7-2 combines with J gene TRBJ2-2, with TRBD1 matching over 11 bases. This CDR3 is 15 amino acids long. V shed 5 bases, J shed 4 bases, and the junction held 3 bases outside the gene matches. Germline-derived CDR1 and CDR2 are SGHTA and FQGNSA. As DNA, the CDR3 is TGTGCCAGCAGCCGGACAGGGGGCTTCACCGGGGAGCTGTTTTTT. Protein sequence: CASSRTGGFTGELFF.

In its sample, this clone was seen a few times. As DNA, the CDR3 is TGCGCCAGCAGCTCCTGGGGGGAGCCTGAAGCTTTCTTT. Translating it yields CASSSWGEPEAFF. The rearrangement joins TRBV5-1 to TRBJ1-1, with a weak D call TRBD1 (5 bases). The CDR3 length is 13 residues. Germline loops: CDR1 SGHRS, CDR2 YFSETQ. With 3 bases removed from V and 6 bases from J, the gap between germline ends came to 12 bases. Filled out from reference TRBV5-1 and TRBJ1-1, the complete variable domain reads KAGVTQTPRYLIKTRGQQVTLSCSPISGHRSVSWYQQTPGQGLQFLFEYFSETQRNKGNFPGRFSGRQFSNSRSEMNVSTLELGDSALYLCASSSWGEPEAFFGQGTRLTVV.

This clone occurred a few times. The chain couples TRBV7-9 to TRBJ1-1; D not certain. Trimming pared 0 bases from V and 6 bases from J, leaving 8 bases between. The CDR3 totals 13 residues. Germline V gene data show CDR1 as SEHNR and CDR2 as FQNEAQ (reference sequence). In nucleotides, the CDR3 is TGTGCCAGCAGCTTAGCGACGACATCTGAAGCTTTCTTT. Its translation is CASSLATTSEAFF. Together with reference TRBV7-9 and TRBJ1-1, the CDR3 gives the full variable domain: DTGVSQNPRHKITKRGQNVTFRCDPISEHNRLYWYRQTLGQGPEFLTYFQNEAQLEKSRLLSDRFSAERPKGSFSTLEIQRTEQGDSAMYLCASSLATTSEAFFGQGTRLTVV.

The sample holds a few counts of this clone. This chain links TRBV11-2 with TRBJ2-1; TRBD2 matches 9 bases. V was pared by 5 bases and J by 9 bases, with 14 bases of the junction left unmatched. There are 16 residues in the CDR3. Germline V gene data show CDR1 as SGHAT and CDR2 as FQNNGV. Here the CDR3 reads CASSQDGAGGLGEQFF. The CDR3 DNA sequence: TGTGCCAGCAGCCAAGACGGCGCGGGAGGGCTGGGTGAGCAGTTCTTC.

The V gene is TRBV4-1, the J gene TRBJ2-3, with 12 bases that match TRBD2. The V segment lost 3 bases and the J segment 2 bases; nucleotides outside the gene matches: 3. Germline-derived CDR1 and CDR2 are MGHRA and YSYEKL. CDR3 length: 16 residues. The CDR3: CASSHGLAGLTDTQYF. CDR3 coding DNA: TGCGCCAGCAGCCACGGACTAGCGGGGCTCACAGATACGCAGTATTTT.

V is TRBV7-2 and J is TRBJ2-7; 9 nucleotides line up with TRBD2. Germline V lookup: CDR1 SGHTA, CDR2 FQGNSA. The CDR3 has 15 amino acids. J gave up 3 bases and V 5 bases, and 8 bases lay outside the gene matches. In DNA form, the CDR3 reads TGTGCCAGCAGCCCCCGGGATAGCGGGAGCTACGAGCAGTACTTC. It specifies CASSPRDSGSYEQYF.

This chain connects TRBV7-9 to TRBJ2-7, with no clear D. Per the germline V gene, CDR1 is SEHNR and CDR2 is FQNEAQ (reference sequence). Trimming pared 5 bases from V and 2 bases from J, leaving 13 bases between. The CDR3 runs 14 residues. CDR3 region: CASSTLERTYEQYF. The CDR3 DNA is TGTGCCAGCAGCACCCTGGAGAGGACCTACGAGCAGTACTTC.

The rearrangement links TRBV29-1 to TRBJ2-7; 8 nucleotides align to TRBD2. Trimming took 0 bases from V and 3 from J; bases not matched to a gene: 4. This CDR3 comprises 14 residues. Per germline, CDR1 SQVTM and CDR2 ANQGSEA. The CDR3 is CSVEDRGGGYEQYF. CDR3 DNA: TGCAGCGTTGAAGATCGGGGGGGCGGCTACGAGCAGTACTTC.

In this sample, this clone turned up a few times. This chain links TRBV5-6 with TRBJ2-3; 7 bases map to TRBD2. The CDR3 is 15 residues long. V shed 2 bases, J shed 2 bases, and the junction held 5 bases outside the gene matches. CDR1 and CDR2 (germline): SGHDT, YYEEEE. The CDR3 DNA sequence: TGTGCCAGCAGCTTAGCTAGCGGATTCACAGATACGCAGTATTTT. Translated, it gives CASSLASGFTDTQYF.

The J gene is TRBJ1-2, the V gene TRBV11-1, with TRBD1 as a possible D gene (6 bases). The CDR3 has 13 amino acids. Germline CDR1 SGHAT, CDR2 FQDESV (reference sequence). V lost 5 bases and J lost 4, with 11 bases in between. Here the CDR3 reads CASSPGQIYGYTF. The CDR3 nucleotides are TGTGCCAGCAGCCCCGGACAGATCTATGGCTACACCTTC.

V and J are TRBV7-9 and TRBJ2-5; TRBD2 might be the D (6 bases). V shed 5 bases and J shed 7 bases, with 17 bases lying between them. Germline V gene lookup returns CDR1 SEHNR and CDR2 FQNEAQ (reference sequence). There are 14 residues in the CDR3. The CDR3 here is CASSPPGEWGTQYF. The CDR3 coding sequence is TGTGCCAGCAGCCCCCCGGGGGAATGGGGGACCCAGTACTTC. Combining the CDR3 with reference TRBV7-9 and TRBJ2-5 gives the whole variable domain DTGVSQNPRHKITKRGQNVTFRCDPISEHNRLYWYRQTLGQGPEFLTYFQNEAQLEKSRLLSDRFSAERPKGSFSTLEIQRTEQGDSAMYLCASSPPGEWGTQYFGPGTRLLVL.

This clone has just a few counts. This sequence joins TRBV28 and TRBJ2-1; 9 bases agree with TRBD1. Germline trimming cut 10 bases from V and 5 bases from J; bases unmatched to any gene: 15. The length of the CDR3 is 16 residues. Germline CDR1 MDHEN, CDR2 SYDVKM. CDR3 sequence reads: CATETGGPSLNNEQFF. The CDR3, as DNA: TGTGCCACCGAAACAGGGGGCCCTAGCCTGAACAATGAGCAGTTCTTC.

This clone turned up a few times. J is TRBJ1-2 and V is TRBV2, with D hard to call. Germline-derived CDR1 and CDR2 are SNHLY and FYNNEI. The CDR3 is 14 residues long. The V end lost 6 bases, the J end lost 7 bases, and 18 bases lay between the germline ends. CDR3 sequence (DNA): TGTGCCAGCAGCTCCTCCCTAACGGAGGGTGGCTACACCTTC. The encoded protein is CASSSSLTEGGYTF.

The genes are TRBV7-9 and TRBJ2-5; D unclear. The end of the DNA is better explained by TRBJ2-7, so the J call may be wrong. In germline, CDR1 is SEHNR, CDR2 FQNEAQ (reference sequence). This CDR3 spans 14 amino acids. As DNA, the CDR3 is TGTGCCAGCAGCTTAGGTCTTGAGCCCTACGAGCAGTACTTC. It yields the protein CASSLGLEPYEQYF.

The chain employs TRBV11-2 and TRBJ2-7; the match to TRBD2 covers 9 bases. Germline V gene sequence: CDR1 SGHAT, CDR2 FQNNGV. Trimming took 4 bases from V and 5 from J; bases not matched to a gene: 6. The CDR3 sequence is 14 residues long. CDR3 DNA: TGTGCCAGCAGCTCGTGGACTAGCGCAGACGAGCAGTACTTC. Encoded protein: CASSSWTSADEQYF.

This chain connects TRBV5-6 to TRBJ2-1; D perhaps matches TRBD1 (5 bases). Germline V gene sequence: CDR1 SGHDT, CDR2 YYEEEE. V was trimmed by 0 bases and J by 5 bases, leaving 6 bases between them. This CDR3 contains 13 residues. The CDR3 coding sequence is TGTGCCAGCAGCTTGGCAGGGCACAATGAGCAGTTCTTC. Protein product: CASSLAGHNEQFF.

This clone has more than one count but fewer than ten. The V gene is TRBV19, the J gene TRBJ2-7; 7 nucleotides line up with TRBD2. Germline V lookup: CDR1 LNHDA, CDR2 SQIVND (reference sequence). There are 13 residues in the CDR3. J gave up 2 bases and V 4 bases, and 2 bases lay outside the gene matches. Here the CDR3 reads CASSRGLTYEQYF. DNA of the CDR3: TGTGCCAGTAGTAGGGGACTAACCTACGAGCAGTACTTC.

The V call is TRBV19, the J call TRBJ2-1, with 9 nucleotides matching TRBD2. CDR3 length equals 15 residues. The germline V gene encodes CDR1 LNHDA and CDR2 SQIVND (reference sequence). The ends lost 6 bases at V and 11 bases at J; junction bases unmatched: 14. CDR3 DNA: TGTGCCAGTAGCCCGAATGGCGGGGGGGCGAATCAGCAGTTCTTC. Translated, it gives CASSPNGGGANQQFF.

The V gene is TRBV5-8, the J gene TRBJ2-1; 7 bases agree with TRBD2. Germline V lookup: CDR1 SGHTS, CDR2 YDEGEE. CDR3 length: 14 amino acids. The CDR3 bases are TGTGCGGGGGGGACTTTTAGCTCCTACAATGAGCAGTTCTTC. Its protein is CAGGTFSSYNEQFF.

The sample holds a few counts of this clone. This chain joins TRBV6-5 and TRBJ1-2; 7 bases are a match to TRBD1. Germline V gene lookup returns CDR1 MNHEY and CDR2 SVGAGI. Trimming at V came to 5 bases and at J to 6 bases, leaving 6 bases not matched to a gene. The CDR3 contains 13 residues. The CDR3 nucleotides are TGTGCCAGCAGTAGACAGGGTTCCAATGGCTACACCTTC. Amino acid sequence: CASSRQGSNGYTF.

The chain uses TRBV7-3 and TRBJ2-7; 7 bases are a match to TRBD2. The CDR3 consists of 14 residues. Germline values: CDR1 SGHTA, CDR2 FQGTGA. The ends lost 2 bases at V and 5 bases at J; junction bases unmatched: 6. CDR3 DNA sequence: TGTGCCAGCAGCTTAGCTCCAGCGGGAAACGAGCAGTACTTC. This encodes CASSLAPAGNEQYF.

V is TRBV11-2 and J is TRBJ2-7, with TRBD2 matching over 8 bases. Germline CDR1 and CDR2: SGHAT and FQNNGV. The V gene end was trimmed by 0 bases and the J gene end by 3 bases; junction bases not matched to a gene: 7. This CDR3 has 16 amino acids. The CDR3 reads CASSLEGSAGGYEQYF. CDR3 nucleotide sequence: TGTGCCAGCAGCTTAGAGGGCTCCGCGGGGGGCTACGAGCAGTACTTC.

The V and J genes are TRBV4-2 and TRBJ2-7; D is possibly TRBD2 (5 bases). The CDR3 sequence is 14 residues long. From germline, CDR1 is LGHNA and CDR2 YNFKEQ. Trimming pared 0 bases from V and 3 bases from J, leaving 9 bases between. The CDR3: CASSQEAASYEQYF. CDR3 nucleotides: TGTGCCAGCAGCCAAGAAGCGGCTAGCTACGAGCAGTACTTC.

The chain recombines TRBV4-3 with TRBJ1-2; TRBD1 matches at 9 bases. V lost 0 bases to trimming and J lost 5 bases; unmatched junction nucleotides: 7. Per germline, CDR1 LGHNA and CDR2 YSLEER. CDR3 length: 16 residues. The CDR3 nucleotides read TGCGCCAGCAGCCAAGAACCCCTAGGGACAGGGTATGGCTACACCTTC. Translating gives CASSQEPLGTGYGYTF.